This TCR beta chain stems from a study of blood T cells in healthy people across ages. For the second PCR, which ran for roughly 6 to 12 cycles, a sample-barcoded 5' primer and a J-beta primer mix were used. TCRdb re-called the 5' RACE reads through MiXCR, storing one row per CDR3 protein. The sample contains roughly 500,000 distinct CDR3 sequences, roughly 29% of which appear only once. The sequence was collected from a woman in her 70s in good health. Sequencing was performed on blood.

CDR3 in amino acids: CASDRKGEYNEQFF. CDR3 in DNA: TGTGCCAGCGATCGAAAGGGGGAATACAATGAGCAGTTCTTC. The chain employs TRBV12-3 or TRBV12-4 and TRBJ2-1; D is perhaps TRBD1 (6 bases). The V end was cut by 8 bases, the J end by 4 bases, with 15 bases between. The CDR3 covers 14 residues.